Listed here is a single T cell receptor beta chain. Its antigen is currently not known. A read error may account for a junction end that differs from germline. This entry comes from a study of tumor-infiltrating lymphocytes in primary liver carcinoma listed by TCRdb under 2017. With respect to the entire study: Of the five patients (three men and two women, aged 30 to 69 years), four had hepatocellular carcinoma and one had combined HCC and intrahepatic cholangiocarcinoma. High reproducibility was observed for the technical replicate repertoires, with mean shared-clone rates around 0.9 and correlation coefficients above 0.98. Roughly 3.5 to 8 million productive TCRbeta reads were obtained per sample, and no significant difference in read depth was found between tissue types. TCRbeta repertoire sequencing covered 35 specimens from 5 patients: 25 or so tumor regions, 5 adjacent noncancerous liver tissues and 5 peripheral blood samples. The tumors of the five patients were staged as T1-T3 N0M0, with maximum diameters ranging from 4.2 to 10 cm. The study combined TCRbeta repertoire sequencing, expression microarrays and whole-exome sequencing across five regions of each liver tumor, with adjacent normal tissue and blood.

TCRbeta-specific cDNA was reverse-transcribed from approximately 460 ng total RNA using a constant-region primer and ProtoScript II reverse transcriptase. Three nested multiplex PCR rounds, following a slightly modified ARM-PCR procedure, were used to build the TCRbeta libraries. Multiplex TRBV1-TRBV30 forward primers and a Cbeta reverse primer were used in the first two PCR rounds, each of which was run for roughly 9 cycles. Sample barcodes and Illumina adapters were added in a final 25-cycle PCR using Deep VentR polymerase. Amplicons of 200-500 bp were gel-purified with a QIAquick gel extraction kit before sequencing. TCRbeta amplicons were sequenced on an Illumina HiSeq 2500 with 250-bp paired-end reads. From the authors' description of their analysis: To recover full CDR3 sequences, reads were quality-trimmed using Trimmomatic v0.33 and paired reads were then merged using FLASH v1.2.11. MiGEC v1.2.1b assigned V, D and J germline segments to the rearranged TCRbeta sequences. VDJtools v1.0.0 computed clonotype statistics and Shannon-Wiener diversity indices. To cut down on sampling bias, every analysis after diversity analysis relied on just the 250 most abundant clonotypes from each sample. TCRdb reanalyzed the raw reads on its own, using fastp at Q25 for trimming and MiXCR for clone calling, and kept in-frame beta chains. All rows with the same CDR3 protein become a single entry with the most common DNA and genes. TCRdb's processing, not the authors', yielded these V and J calls. The sample table lists some 40,000 distinct CDR3 sequences, roughly 74% of them with a count of one. Of the sample, more than 30% is held by the ten largest clones.

The research as a whole found: The study included only five patients, and the authors note findings should be validated in a larger study. Since the samples were bulk and unsorted, there was no way to compare CD4+ and CD8+ T cell repertoires. Consistent with antigen-driven expansion, pairs of tumor regions showed higher repertoire overlap (mean about 36%) than either tumor-adjacent pairs (around 17%) or tumor-blood pairs (around 15%). Only the TCR beta chain was sequenced, which likely underestimates true repertoire diversity because unpaired alpha chains were not captured. The top 250 clones accounted for a significantly greater share of the repertoire in tumors than in blood (p = 0.039).

Total RNA and DNA were co-extracted without cell sorting from roughly 20-30 mg of bulk tissue using the AllPrep DNA/RNA mini kit. Roughly five patients with histopathologically diagnosed primary liver carcinoma underwent surgical resection in China between late 2015 and 2016. At the time of sampling, the patients had chronic HBV infection and had not received any treatment. Pieces of fresh tumor and adjacent tissue were cut in half, with one half kept in RNAlater at -80 degrees C and the other half sent for histology. From the cysteine up to the phenylalanine, the CDR3 has a length of 16 residues. The only DNA kept is the CDR3, 48 bases in frame from the first base. CDR1 and CDR2, looked up from the germline V gene, are SGHRS and YFSETQ.

Sample: tumor-adjacent normal liver tissue. This receptor chain uses TRBV5-1 and TRBJ2-1; 7 central nucleotides agree with TRBD2. The clonotype originates from a man aged 40-49 years with primary liver carcinoma and hepatitis B virus infection. The DNA reads TGCGTCAGCAGCGGAGGGACTATCCCTTCCTACAATGAGCAGTTCTTC. It is translated as CVSSGGTIPSYNEQFF. Reference TRBV5-1 and TRBJ2-1 proteins supply the regions before and after the CDR3; the full variable domain is: KAGVTQTPRYLIKTRGQQVTLSCSPISGHRSVSWYQQTPGQGLQFLFEYFSETQRNKGNFPGRFSGRQFSNSRSEMNVSTLELGDSALYLCVSSGGTIPSYNEQFFGPGTRLTVL.